Described below is a single T cell receptor (beta chain) sequence and its context. This clonotype showed up just a few times. No antigen is known for it. No clone much larger than this one lies a single base away; base qualities are absent. Ficoll-Paque density gradient centrifugation was the method used to isolate PBMCs. The source of the sample is a study of T-cell memory formation after mild COVID-19 (dated by TCRdb to the early 2020s). Some background on the complete study: Most TCR sequence clusters were specific to one of the two donors. In a couple of donors, T-cell clones that expanded and contracted after mild COVID-19 were tracked by sequencing TCRalpha and TCRbeta repertoires over time. Two young, previously healthy adult volunteers, one female and one male, were included in the cohort. The research as a whole found: Clones that contracted from day 15 to 85 showed balanced CD4/CD8 phenotypes, whereas a second wave of clones that expanded from day 15 to 37 leaned towards CD4+. Contracting CD4+ clones were found mainly in CM and EM memory subsets, while CD8+ clones were enriched in EMRA. SARS-CoV-2 specificity was not confirmed for the second-wave clones peaking on day 37. The study included only a couple of mild cases, and larger cohorts that include severe cases with pre-infection samples were judged to be necessary. Some responding clones were detected in pre-infection memory, suggesting pre-existing cross-reactive memory T cells joined the SARS-CoV-2 response.

TCRdb lists the instrument as Illumina NovaSeq 6000. cDNA libraries for TCRalpha and TCRbeta were prepared by 5'RACE using constant-segment primers, with sample barcodes and unique molecular identifiers added. Trizol reagent was used to extract RNA from every sample. Library amplification was performed in two PCR steps, and a second sample barcode and Illumina TruSeq adapters were introduced in the second step. Sequencing of the libraries was done on an Illumina NovaSeq, producing 2 x 150 bp paired-end reads. From the authors' description of their analysis: Reads were demultiplexed and collapsed into UMI-guided consensus sequences with migec v1.2.7. With mixcr v2.1.11, UMI consensuses were aligned to TRA and TRB V and J templates and assembled into clonotypes. Clonotypes were classified as expanded or contracted when called significant by both edgeR and NoisET, with noise models trained on biological replicates. For edgeR calls, the cutoffs were a false discovery rate-adjusted p below 0.01 and a log2 fold-change threshold of 1. As an exploratory analysis of dynamics, PCA with hierarchical clustering was applied to max-normalized trajectories of the 1000 most abundant clonotypes. Separately sequenced CD4+ and CD8+ repertoires were used to assign a CD4 or CD8 phenotype to each responding clone. TCRdb itself trimmed the public reads at Q25 with fastp, ran MiXCR and retained productive beta chains. Identical CDR3 proteins give one entry, which carries the most common genes and DNA. For this entry, the V and J calls and clone size follow TCRdb and not the study's own pipeline. The sample data list 270,000 or so distinct CDR3 sequences, and approximately 19% of these were observed just once. Roughly 24% of the sample goes to the ten largest clones.

V loses 1 base of germline sequence and J loses 1 base, and the interval between the two ends is 10 bases. For CDR1 and CDR2, the germline V gene (reference sequence) lists MNHNY and SVGAGI. Including cysteine and phenylalanine, the CDR3 has 15 amino acids. Only the CDR3 portion is preserved as DNA: 45 bases, with reading frame beginning at the first base. The chain uses TRBV6-6 and TRBJ2-5, with no confident D gene call. This TCR was recovered from a young man who had mild COVID-19 (a few samples of this study predate the infection). The sample titles of this study are shuffled in the database, so cell type and time point are left out; the donor was told from shared clones. Sequencing was performed on PBMCs or a T cell subset sorted from them (not recorded which). The CDR3 sequence is CASSYLGRPQETQYF. The DNA sequence follows: TGTGCCAGCAGTTACTTGGGCAGACCCCAAGAGACCCAGTACTTC.